Below, 27 T cell receptor beta chains from the same sample are listed, as sequenced in a study of T cells in Graves' hyperthyroidism and ophthalmopathy. The investigators amplified TCR beta CDR3 regions from RNA transcripts. HTBI primers were used for first-round RT-PCR of the TCR CDR3. TCRdb reanalysed the multiplex PCR reads using MiXCR and keeps one entry per CDR3 protein. The sample lists over 400,000 distinct CDR3 sequences, 20% to 25% occurring once. Specimen: blood. The receptor source for this set is a woman between 70 and 85 years old with Graves' ophthalmopathy.

In this sample, this clonotype turned up a few times. The V and J genes are TRBV11-2 and TRBJ2-3; the match to TRBD1 covers 7 bases. The CDR3 has 15 residues. With V trimmed by 4 bases and J by 6 bases, 10 bases remained unmatched. The V gene's germline CDR1 is SGHAT and CDR2 FQNNGV. CDR3 nucleotides: TGTGCCAGCAGCTCCTTCGGGACAGAGCCTGATACGCAGTATTTT. Translating gives CASSSFGTEPDTQYF.

This CDR3 is CASSQTGVGSPLHF. CDR3 nucleotide sequence: TGTGCCAGCAGTCAAACAGGGGTCGGTTCACCCCTCCACTTT. V is TRBV12-3 or TRBV12-4 and J is TRBJ1-6, with 7 bases matching TRBD1. CDR3 length: 14 residues. The junction had 7 bases not matched to a gene; V was cut back by 5 bases and J by 9 bases.

This clonotype was picked up a small number of times. The chain couples TRBV3-1 to TRBJ2-7, with TRBD1 identical over 8 bases. Germline CDR1 LGHDT, CDR2 YNNKEL (reference sequence). V was clipped by 0 bases and J by 5 bases; unmatched bases: 6. This CDR3 is built from 15 residues. The CDR3 loop reads CASSQDRTGIHEQYF. The CDR3 DNA reads as TGTGCCAGCAGCCAAGATAGGACAGGGATCCACGAGCAGTACTTC.

V gene TRBV6-4 combines with J gene TRBJ1-2, with D possibly matching TRBD1 (5 bases). Germline loops: CDR1 MRHNA, CDR2 SNTAGT. This CDR3 spans 14 amino acids. V lost 5 bases, J lost 4 bases, and 14 bases lay in between. The CDR3 loop is CASSPGGSSYGYTF. DNA of the CDR3: TGTGCCAGCAGTCCCGGGGGGAGCTCCTATGGCTACACCTTC.

This clonotype occurred many times. This chain uses TRBV28 with TRBJ1-2; unclear D gene. CDR1 is MDHEN and CDR2 is SYDVKM in the germline V gene. Trimming shortened V by 6 bases and J by 8 bases, and 10 bases separated the two germline ends. The CDR3 consists of 11 residues. CDR3 DNA sequence: TGTGCCAGCAGGGACCCTGGGGGCTACACCTTC. Translation: CASRDPGGYTF.

This clonotype was counted only a few times. The CDR3 nucleotides read TGTGCCTGTGTTCCAGCGGCGACCTACGAGCAGTACTTC. The encoded protein is CACVPAATYEQYF. This chain connects TRBV30 to TRBJ2-7; D possibly corresponds to TRBD2 (5 bases). The ends were cut back, 6 bases at V and 2 bases at J, with 14 bases in the middle. This CDR3 contains 13 residues. The germline CDR1 and CDR2 sequences are GTSNPN and SVGIG (reference sequence).

This clonotype was seen many times. In nucleotides, the CDR3 is TGTGCCAGCAGTTACCCGGAGGGGGCCCAGCATTTT. It yields the protein CASSYPEGAQHF. The chain joins TRBV6-1 to TRBJ1-5; D may be TRBD1 (6 bases). CDR1 is MNHNS, CDR2 SASEGT, per germline. V dropped 5 bases and J dropped 11 bases, with 13 bases sitting between them. This CDR3 region has 12 residues.

The gene calls are TRBV24-1 and TRBJ2-1, with 10 positions matching TRBD2. CDR3 size: 15 residues. The junction had 8 bases not matched to a gene; V was cut back by 5 bases and J by 8 bases. CDR1 and CDR2 from the germline V gene are KGHDR and SFDVKD. CDR3 amino acids: CATSVLAGTHDEQFF. CDR3 bases: TGTGCCACCAGTGTACTAGCGGGAACGCACGATGAGCAGTTCTTC.

The chain is built from TRBV3-1 and TRBJ1-4; 7 bases agree with TRBD1. Unmatched junction bases numbered 8, after V lost 5 bases and J lost 5 bases. The germline V gene encodes CDR1 LGHDT and CDR2 YNNKEL (reference sequence). CDR3 size: 15 residues. The DNA of the CDR3 is TGTGCCAGCAGCTCTGACAGGGTAGCCAATGAAAAACTGTTTTTT. This sequence encodes CASSSDRVANEKLFF.

This clonotype was detected many times. The genes are TRBV6-1 and TRBJ1-1; D gene uncertain. This CDR3 is built from 14 residues. V was shortened by 7 bases and J by 0 bases, with 12 bases between the two germline ends. CDR1 MNHNS and CDR2 SASEGT come from the germline V gene. The CDR3 DNA reads as TGTGCCAGCACGAAGGGAACTATGAACACTGAAGCTTTCTTT. This encodes CASTKGTMNTEAFF.

This clonotype was picked up many times. This chain uses TRBV11-2 with TRBJ2-7; D unclear. Germline CDR1 is SGHAT and CDR2 is FQNNGV. The CDR3 consists of 13 residues. Between the trimmed V and J ends, which lost 1 base and 1 base, there was a span of 5 bases. For the CDR3, the DNA is TGTGCCAGCAGCTTAGGCTTTTCCTACGAGCAGTACTTC. Its protein product is CASSLGFSYEQYF.

This chain links TRBV5-1 with TRBJ2-2, with TRBD2 matching over 8 bases. CDR1 is SGHRS and CDR2 is YFSETQ in the germline V gene. CDR3 size: 14 residues. J lost 5 bases, V lost 10 bases, and 10 bases had no gene match. The CDR3 sequence: CAVKRAGGTGELFF. The CDR3, as DNA: TGCGCCGTCAAACGCGCGGGAGGAACCGGGGAGCTGTTTTTT.

The chain combines TRBV20-1 with TRBJ2-7; D is possibly TRBD2 (7 bases). With 0 bases removed from V and 1 base from J, the gap between germline ends came to 19 bases. Germline V lookup: CDR1 DFQATT, CDR2 SNEGSKA (reference sequence). The CDR3 contains 17 residues. This CDR3 reads CSARDLGGARPSYEQYF. CDR3 sequence (DNA): TGCAGTGCTAGAGATCTTGGGGGGGCTCGACCTTCCTACGAGCAGTACTTC.

This clonotype was counted only a few times. The chain uses TRBV20-1 and TRBJ2-5; D unclear. This CDR3 is built from 13 residues. Trimming stripped 5 bases from V and 0 bases from J, with 10 bases between. Looked up from germline, CDR1 is DFQATT and CDR2 is SNEGSKA (reference sequence). CDR3 amino acids: CSAAGRNQETQYF. In DNA form, the CDR3 reads TGCAGTGCTGCCGGTCGGAACCAAGAGACCCAGTACTTC.

The chain has TRBV5-1 and TRBJ2-1; 12 nucleotides align to TRBD2. V shed 7 bases and J 7 bases; nucleotides not matched to a gene: 6. The CDR3 has 14 residues. Germline CDR1 reads SGHRS; CDR2 reads YFSETQ. The CDR3 nucleotides are TGCGCCAGCGAGACTAGCGGGGGCCTAAATGAGCAGTTCTTC. Residues: CASETSGGLNEQFF. Variable domain in full (rest from reference TRBV5-1 and TRBJ2-1): KAGVTQTPRYLIKTRGQQVTLSCSPISGHRSVSWYQQTPGQGLQFLFEYFSETQRNKGNFPGRFSGRQFSNSRSEMNVSTLELGDSALYLCASETSGGLNEQFFGPGTRLTVL.

The J gene is TRBJ2-1, the V gene TRBV7-6; D is undetermined. The CDR3 totals 14 residues. From germline, CDR1 is SGHVS and CDR2 FNYEAQ. The germline V and J ends were trimmed by 7 bases and 6 bases, with 16 bases remaining between them. The CDR3 reads CASTQDPNLNEQFF. DNA of the CDR3: TGTGCCAGCACTCAAGACCCTAACCTCAATGAGCAGTTCTTC.

This chain uses TRBV2 with TRBJ2-1; D may be TRBD2 (7 bases). Trimming removed 6 bases from V and 0 bases from J, with 12 bases in between. Per the germline V gene, CDR1 is SNHLY and CDR2 is FYNNEI. This CDR3 is built from 15 residues. The CDR3 loop reads CASSGGPGSYNEQFF. Written as DNA, the CDR3 is TGTGCCAGCAGCGGGGGGCCGGGCTCCTACAATGAGCAGTTCTTC.

The chain links TRBV30 to TRBJ1-5; D remains ambiguous. The V end lost 1 base, the J end lost 2 bases, and 6 bases lay between the germline ends. The CDR3 covers 13 residues. Per germline, CDR1 GTSNPN and CDR2 SVGIG (reference sequence). This CDR3 is CAWSGWGNQPQHF. CDR3 nucleotides: TGTGCCTGGAGTGGGTGGGGCAATCAGCCCCAGCATTTT.

The chain couples TRBV4-1 to TRBJ2-1; D uncertain. Trimming took off 0 bases at V and 4 bases at J, with 7 bases between the two ends. This CDR3 has 14 residues. Germline CDR1 reads MGHRA; CDR2 reads YSYEKL. Here the CDR3 DNA reads TGCGCCAGCAGCCAAGATCCGGAGTACAATGAGCAGTTCTTC. It yields the protein CASSQDPEYNEQFF.

The J gene is TRBJ2-2, the V gene TRBV10-1; D may be TRBD2 (6 bases). Trimming cost V 8 bases and J 2 bases, with 12 bases left between them. The CDR3 runs to 14 residues. From germline, CDR1 is WNHNN and CDR2 SYGVQD (reference sequence). CDR3 sequence reads: CASATSPNTGELFF. The CDR3 region has the DNA TGCGCCAGCGCAACTAGCCCCAACACCGGGGAGCTGTTTTTT.

The gene calls are TRBV6-6 and TRBJ2-2, with 12 nucleotides matching TRBD2. The CDR3 totals 17 residues. CDR1 and CDR2 from the germline V gene are MNHNY and SVGAGI (reference sequence). V lost 2 bases to trimming and J lost 6 bases; unmatched junction nucleotides: 7. CDR3 amino acids: CASSYHRLAGVPGELFF. In DNA form, the CDR3 reads TGTGCCAGCAGTTACCACCGACTAGCGGGAGTTCCCGGGGAGCTGTTTTTT.

The V call is TRBV9, the J call TRBJ1-2; D possibly corresponds to TRBD1 (5 bases). Germline V gene data show CDR1 as SGDLS and CDR2 as YYNGEE. The CDR3 extends over 15 amino acids. Deletions cut 3 bases from V and 5 bases from J, with 17 bases between. Written as DNA, the CDR3 is TGTGCCAGCAGCGGGGGCCTCTATGCTTATTATGGCTACACCTTC. It yields the protein CASSGGLYAYYGYTF.

This clonotype was seen many times. The chain uses TRBV12-3 or TRBV12-4 and TRBJ1-1; 7 bases are a match to TRBD1. The CDR3 extends over 14 amino acids. V gave up 6 bases and J gave up 2 bases; unmatched junction bases: 6. The CDR3 spells CASRKGGYNTEAFF. CDR3 coding DNA: TGTGCCAGCAGAAAAGGGGGCTATAACACTGAAGCTTTCTTT.

The J gene is TRBJ2-2, the V gene TRBV7-6; 9 bases line up with TRBD2. Germline loops: CDR1 SGHVS, CDR2 FNYEAQ. The CDR3 loop spans 16 amino acids. J lost 1 base, V lost 5 bases, and 5 bases had no gene match. CDR3 sequence (DNA): TGTGCCAGCAGCCCCCAAGCGGGAGGGAACACCGGGGAGCTGTTTTTT. Protein sequence: CASSPQAGGNTGELFF.

This clonotype has at least ten counts. The V call is TRBV11-3, the J call TRBJ2-1; 8 bases align to TRBD2. Germline V lookup: CDR1 SGHNT, CDR2 YENEEA. The V gene end was trimmed by 2 bases and the J gene end by 7 bases; junction bases not matched to a gene: 7. This CDR3 contains 15 residues. CDR3 nucleotide sequence: TGTGCCAGCAGCTTAAGAGGGACTAGTGTTAATGAGCAGTTCTTC. Translation: CASSLRGTSVNEQFF.

A few counts support this clonotype. The genes are TRBV10-3 and TRBJ2-1, with a possible D match to TRBD1 (6 bases). V lost 4 bases, J lost 8 bases, and 15 bases lay in between. Looked up from germline, CDR1 is ENHRY and CDR2 is SYGVKD. CDR3 length equals 14 residues. CDR3 in amino acids: CAISVGGDGDEQFF. The CDR3, as DNA: TGTGCCATCAGTGTAGGGGGTGATGGTGATGAGCAGTTCTTC.

This clonotype was detected only a few times. V and J are TRBV7-9 and TRBJ2-5; 9 nucleotides align to TRBD2. The V and J ends lost 5 bases and 9 bases, in that order; junction bases with no gene match: 7. Germline V CDR1 and CDR2: SEHNR, FQNEAQ (reference sequence). There are 13 residues in the CDR3. This CDR3 reads CASSPLAGSSQYF. CDR3 DNA: TGTGCCAGCAGCCCTCTAGCGGGATCATCCCAGTACTTC.